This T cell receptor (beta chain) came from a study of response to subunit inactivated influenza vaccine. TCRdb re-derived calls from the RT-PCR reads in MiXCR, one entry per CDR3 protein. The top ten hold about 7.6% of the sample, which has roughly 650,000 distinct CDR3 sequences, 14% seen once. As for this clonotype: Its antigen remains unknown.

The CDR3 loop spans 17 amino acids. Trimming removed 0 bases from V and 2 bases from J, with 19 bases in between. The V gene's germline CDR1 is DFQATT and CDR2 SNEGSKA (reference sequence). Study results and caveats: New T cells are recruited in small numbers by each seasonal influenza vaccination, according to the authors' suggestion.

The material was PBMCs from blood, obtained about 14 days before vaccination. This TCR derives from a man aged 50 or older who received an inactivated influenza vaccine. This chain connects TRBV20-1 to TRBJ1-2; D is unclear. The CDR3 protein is CSARDQLVYRTNYGYTF. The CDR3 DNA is TGCAGTGCTAGAGATCAATTAGTTTACAGAACAAACTATGGCTACACCTTC.